This passage covers 23 T cell receptor beta chains from one sample sequenced in a study of shared clonotypes between healthy human individuals. Clones were sequenced by immunoSEQ multiplex PCR, and TCRdb holds only the in-frame ones, with some missing. The sample includes over a million clones, about 96% of them seen just once. Source material: naive CD4+ T cells sorted from blood. Subset here: CD45RA+ positively selected. These receptors all come from a man aged 25 to 40 in good health.

This chain links TRBV29-1 with TRBJ1-4; no clear D. CDR3 length equals 14 residues. V lost 4 bases, J lost 7 bases, and 16 bases lay in between. Germline CDR1 reads SQVTM; CDR2 reads ANQGSEA. CDR3 in amino acids: CSVVSPGKGEKLFF. The CDR3 nucleotides are TGCAGCGTTGTAAGCCCGGGGAAGGGTGAAAAACTGTTTTTT.

V and J are TRBV28 and TRBJ2-7; 9 nucleotides align to TRBD1. V lost 6 bases to trimming and J lost 1 base; unmatched junction nucleotides: 4. The CDR3 is made up of 14 amino acids. Germline CDR1 is MDHEN and CDR2 is SYDVKM. DNA of the CDR3: TGTGCCAGCAGAGGACAGGGGCCTTCCTACGAGCAGTACTTC. Encoded protein: CASRGQGPSYEQYF.

The chain carries TRBV27 and TRBJ1-5, with D hard to call. The CDR3 sequence is 15 residues long. V lost 2 bases to trimming and J lost 5 bases, with 13 bases between them. Germline V CDR1 and CDR2: MNHEY, SMNVEV (reference sequence). The CDR3 sequence is CASSLRPRRDQPQHF. DNA for the CDR3: TGTGCCAGCAGTTTACGGCCCCGGCGGGATCAGCCCCAGCATTTT.

J is TRBJ1-5 and V is TRBV7-2; D is unclear. CDR3 length: 13 amino acids. V lost 0 bases, J lost 11 bases, and 11 bases lay in between. Looked up from germline, CDR1 is SGHTA and CDR2 is FQGNSA. DNA of the CDR3: TGTGCCAGCAGCTTAGCCCACCCCGGGGCCCAGCATTTT. Its protein is CASSLAHPGAQHF.

This chain uses TRBV2 with TRBJ1-1; tentative D call: TRBD1 (6 bases). CDR1 SNHLY and CDR2 FYNNEI come from the germline V gene. The CDR3 sequence is 15 residues long. Trimming stripped 5 bases from V and 2 bases from J, with 15 bases between. In DNA form, the CDR3 reads TGTGCCAGCAGTCCTGGACAGAGAACTAACACTGAAGCTTTCTTT. Translation: CASSPGQRTNTEAFF. The variable domain in full, completed from reference TRBV2 and TRBJ1-1, reads EPEVTQTPSHQVTQMGQEVILRCVPISNHLYFYWYRQILGQKVEFLVSFYNNEISEKSEIFDDQFSVERPDGSNFTLKIRSTKLEDSAMYFCASSPGQRTNTEAFFGQGTRLTVV.

The genes are TRBV27 and TRBJ2-7; D call uncertain. Germline V gives CDR1 MNHEY, CDR2 SMNVEV (reference sequence). CDR3 length equals 15 residues. V was clipped by 2 bases and J by 3 bases, with 14 bases between them. CDR3 coding DNA: TGTGCCAGCAGTTTAAATTGGTCTCGCAACTACGAGCAGTACTTC. As protein: CASSLNWSRNYEQYF.

The chain has TRBV30 and TRBJ1-4; TRBD1 matches at 8 bases. V was pared by 2 bases and J by 16 bases, with 9 bases of the junction left unmatched. Germline CDR1 GTSNPN, CDR2 SVGIG (reference sequence). The CDR3 has 12 amino acids. CDR3 sequence: CAWSTQGGTRFF. In DNA form, the CDR3 reads TGTGCCTGGAGTACACAGGGGGGGACACGGTTTTTT.

V gene TRBV11-3 combines with J gene TRBJ2-1, with D uncertain. The ends were cut back, 1 base at V and 8 bases at J, with 15 bases in the middle. The CDR3 contains 15 residues. The germline gives CDR1 SGHNT, CDR2 YENEEA. The CDR3 region is CASSLGSGVVDEQFF. CDR3 coding DNA: TGTGCCAGCAGCTTAGGCTCTGGGGTAGTCGATGAGCAGTTCTTC. Using reference TRBV11-3 and TRBJ2-1 for the parts outside the CDR3, the full variable domain is EAGVVQSPRYKIIEKKQPVAFWCNPISGHNTLYWYLQNLGQGPELLIRYENEEAVDDSQLPKDRFSAERLKGVDSTLKIQPAELGDSAVYLCASSLGSGVVDEQFFGPGTRLTVL.

This CDR3 is CASSVGGGQETQYF. The DNA for the CDR3 is TGTGCCAGCAGTGTAGGAGGGGGGCAAGAGACCCAGTACTTC. The chain links TRBV6-1 to TRBJ2-5, with D perhaps matching TRBD1 or TRBD2 (6 bases each). The V gene's germline CDR1 is MNHNS and CDR2 SASEGT. The CDR3 consists of 14 residues. V was trimmed by 4 bases and J by 2 bases, leaving 11 bases between them.

The rearrangement links TRBV5-1 to TRBJ1-2; TRBD1 is a possible D gene (5 bases). Trimming took off 0 bases at V and 0 bases at J, with 15 bases between the two ends. The CDR3 consists of 17 residues. CDR1 SGHRS and CDR2 YFSETQ come from the germline V gene. The CDR3: CASSLVTRTQTNYGYTF. The DNA for the CDR3 is TGCGCCAGCAGCTTGGTAACCCGGACACAAACTAACTATGGCTACACCTTC.

The rearrangement links TRBV6-4 to TRBJ2-2, with a weak D call TRBD1 (7 bases). The CDR3 length is 16 residues. Trimming left V 4 bases short and J 6 bases short, with 18 bases between. Germline V gives CDR1 MRHNA, CDR2 SNTAGT. The CDR3 sequence: CASSALDRPGAGELFF. The CDR3 region has the DNA TGTGCCAGCAGTGCCCTGGACAGGCCGGGGGCCGGGGAGCTGTTTTTT.

This chain joins TRBV20-1 and TRBJ2-1; D not certain. This CDR3 has 11 residues. Deletions cut 6 bases from V and 9 bases from J, with 12 bases between. Per the germline V gene, CDR1 is DFQATT and CDR2 is SNEGSKA (reference sequence). The CDR3 sequence is CSAEPWAEQFF. CDR3 in DNA: TGCAGTGCAGAACCATGGGCTGAGCAGTTCTTC.

CDR3 amino acids: CASSYGALTNEQFF. The CDR3, as DNA: TGTGCCAGCAGTTACGGGGCCCTGACTAATGAGCAGTTCTTC. The chain links TRBV6-5 to TRBJ2-1; D may be TRBD1 (5 bases). V was trimmed by 2 bases and J by 7 bases, leaving 12 bases between them. Germline CDR1 and CDR2: MNHEY and SVGAGI. The CDR3 is 14 amino acids.

The chain couples TRBV9 to TRBJ2-7, with a weak D call TRBD2 (6 bases). This CDR3 contains 16 residues. The V end was cut by 3 bases, the J end by 0 bases, with 16 bases between. Germline values: CDR1 SGDLS, CDR2 YYNGEE. The CDR3 sequence is CASSAADYSSSYEQYF. DNA of the CDR3: TGTGCCAGCAGCGCTGCGGACTACTCGAGCTCCTACGAGCAGTACTTC.

V is TRBV7-9 and J is TRBJ1-1; possibly TRBD1 for D (6 bases). From germline, CDR1 is SEHNR and CDR2 FQNEAQ (reference sequence). This CDR3 contains 14 residues. V was cut by 5 bases and J by 8 bases, with 18 bases left in between. CDR3 nucleotides: TGTGCCAGCAGCCCCCGAAAGGGACATTCGGAAGCTTTCTTT. Protein sequence: CASSPRKGHSEAFF.

This chain uses TRBV6-5 with TRBJ2-3; 9 bases map to TRBD1. J lost 4 bases, V lost 0 bases, and 5 bases had no gene match. The CDR3 covers 16 residues. Per the germline V gene, CDR1 is MNHEY and CDR2 is SVGAGI. The CDR3 region has the DNA TGTGCCAGCAGTTACTCTGGGACAGGGCCCCCAGATACGCAGTATTTT. Protein product: CASSYSGTGPPDTQYF.

V is TRBV7-6 and J is TRBJ2-1; 10 bases are a match to TRBD2. Germline lookup yields CDR1 SGHVS and CDR2 FNYEAQ. CDR3 length equals 15 residues. V was pared by 1 base and J by 8 bases, with 5 bases of the junction left unmatched. CDR3 DNA: TGTGCCAGCAGCTTAGGGACTAGCGGCAGGGATGAGCAGTTCTTC. Translated, it gives CASSLGTSGRDEQFF.

A remark on this clone: At the DNA level, this CDR3 is encoded by other sequences in the same sample as well. This chain links TRBV5-1 with TRBJ2-5, with 14 bases that match TRBD2. Germline CDR1 reads SGHRS; CDR2 reads YFSETQ. This CDR3 has 15 residues. V lost 4 bases and J lost 5; bases outside the gene matches: 4. The CDR3 loop reads CASSPGLAGVETQYF. CDR3 bases: TGCGCCAGCAGCCCGGGACTAGCGGGAGTTGAGACCCAGTACTTC. The full variable domain, rest sourced from reference TRBV5-1 and TRBJ2-5, is KAGVTQTPRYLIKTRGQQVTLSCSPISGHRSVSWYQQTPGQGLQFLFEYFSETQRNKGNFPGRFSGRQFSNSRSEMNVSTLELGDSALYLCASSPGLAGVETQYFGPGTRLLVL.

V is TRBV10-2 and J is TRBJ1-3, with 11 bases matching TRBD1. Looked up from germline, CDR1 is WSHSY and CDR2 is SAAADI. J was trimmed by 1 base and V by 6 bases; bases with no gene match: 5. The CDR3 totals 16 residues. CDR3 sequence (DNA): TGCGCCAGCAGCCTGGGACAGGGGGGATCTGGAAACACCATATATTTT. Protein sequence: CASSLGQGGSGNTIYF.

The V and J genes are TRBV12-5 and TRBJ2-3; D might be TRBD2 (6 bases). CDR3 length equals 14 residues. Trimming removed 7 bases at V and 2 bases at J, with 13 bases between. CDR1 is LGHNT and CDR2 is FRNRAP in the germline V gene. The CDR3 here is CASAWAGLTDTQYF. In DNA form, the CDR3 reads TGTGCTAGTGCCTGGGCGGGACTCACAGATACGCAGTATTTT.

This clone was seen once. V gene TRBV2 combines with J gene TRBJ2-7; 11 bases line up with TRBD2. The CDR3 consists of 17 residues. V trimming: 9 bases; J trimming: 0 bases; junction bases outside the gene matches: 13. CDR1 is SNHLY and CDR2 is FYNNEI in the germline V gene. CDR3 in amino acids: CARGGTSGNLYSYEQYF. CDR3 nucleotides: TGTGCCAGAGGGGGGACTAGCGGAAATCTTTACTCCTACGAGCAGTACTTC. Drawing the rest from reference TRBV2 and TRBJ2-7, the complete variable domain is EPEVTQTPSHQVTQMGQEVILRCVPISNHLYFYWYRQILGQKVEFLVSFYNNEISEKSEIFDDQFSVERPDGSNFTLKIRSTKLEDSAMYFCARGGTSGNLYSYEQYFGPGTRLTVT.

The gene calls are TRBV28 and TRBJ2-7; weak D call: TRBD2 (5 bases). The V gene lost 10 bases and the J gene lost 7 bases, with 11 bases spanning the gap. The germline V gene has CDR1 MDHEN and CDR2 SYDVKM. CDR3 length: 10 residues. The CDR3 protein is CATGLREQYF. CDR3 nucleotides: TGTGCCACAGGACTGAGAGAGCAGTACTTC.

The rearrangement uses TRBV29-1 and TRBJ2-2; D call uncertain. With 4 bases removed from V and 0 bases from J, the gap between germline ends came to 9 bases. Looked up from germline, CDR1 is SQVTM and CDR2 is ANQGSEA. This CDR3 has 14 residues. CDR3 sequence: CSVGLRTNTGELFF. The CDR3 DNA follows: TGCAGCGTTGGACTCCGGACGAACACCGGGGAGCTGTTTTTT.